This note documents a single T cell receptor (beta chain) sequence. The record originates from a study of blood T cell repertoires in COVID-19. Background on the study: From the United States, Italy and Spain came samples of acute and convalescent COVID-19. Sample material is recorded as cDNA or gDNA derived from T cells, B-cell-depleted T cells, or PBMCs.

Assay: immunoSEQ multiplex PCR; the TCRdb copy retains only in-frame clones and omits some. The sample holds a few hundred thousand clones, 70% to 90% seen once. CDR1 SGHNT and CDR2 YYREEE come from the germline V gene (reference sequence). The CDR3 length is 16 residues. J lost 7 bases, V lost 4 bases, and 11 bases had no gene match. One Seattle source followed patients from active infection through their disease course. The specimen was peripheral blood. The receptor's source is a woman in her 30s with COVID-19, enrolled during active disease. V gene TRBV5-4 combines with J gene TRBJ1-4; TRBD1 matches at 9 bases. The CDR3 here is CASSRGGTGRLEKLFF. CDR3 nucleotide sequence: TGTGCCAGCAGCCGCGGGGGGACAGGGCGACTTGAAAAACTGTTTTTT.